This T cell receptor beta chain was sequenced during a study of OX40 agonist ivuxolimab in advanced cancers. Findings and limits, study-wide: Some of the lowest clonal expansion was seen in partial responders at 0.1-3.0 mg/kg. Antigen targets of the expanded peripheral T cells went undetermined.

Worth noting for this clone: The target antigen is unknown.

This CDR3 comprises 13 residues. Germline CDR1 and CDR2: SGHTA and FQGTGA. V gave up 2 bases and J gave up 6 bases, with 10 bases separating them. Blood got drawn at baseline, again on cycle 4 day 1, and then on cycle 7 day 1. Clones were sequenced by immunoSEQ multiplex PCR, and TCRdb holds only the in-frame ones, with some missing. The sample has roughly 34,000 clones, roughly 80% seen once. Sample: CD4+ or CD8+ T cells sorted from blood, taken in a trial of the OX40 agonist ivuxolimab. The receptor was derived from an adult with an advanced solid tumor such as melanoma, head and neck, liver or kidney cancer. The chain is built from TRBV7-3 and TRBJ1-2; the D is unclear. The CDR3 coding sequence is TGTGCCAGCAGCTTATCCGGAGTGGATGGCTACACCTTC. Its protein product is CASSLSGVDGYTF.